Described below is a single T cell receptor beta chain sequence and its context. Antigen unknown. This sample is drawn from a study of post-analysis software for immune sequencing data. Study conclusions and caveats: About five TRBV segments, including TRBV5-6, TRBV5-1 and TRBV20-1, were more frequent in patients than controls.

Every TCR beta cDNA library bore unique molecular identifiers. The source material, roughly 0.85 to 10 million T cells, gave rise to about 460,000 cDNA molecules. TCRdb independently ran MiXCR on the PCR reads; one entry per CDR3 protein. The repertoire holds roughly 540,000 distinct CDR3 sequences, with less than 40% as singletons. In germline, CDR1 is SGHRS, CDR2 YFSETQ. V was clipped by 7 bases and J by 0 bases, with 11 bases between them. The CDR3 totals 14 residues. J is TRBJ2-1 and V is TRBV5-1; D unclear. Material: blood. This clonotype originated in a girl aged 2 to 17 with multiple sclerosis. This CDR3 reads CASALVSSYNEQFF. The CDR3 nucleotides are TGCGCCAGCGCTCTCGTGAGCTCCTACAATGAGCAGTTCTTC.